This record concerns one TCR beta chain sequence. Its antigen remains unidentified. Data came from immunoSEQ multiplex PCR; TCRdb stores just in-frame clones and leaves some out. Seen here are more than 55,000 clones, approximately 85% observed once, and the top ten hold about a tenth. This entry comes from a study of OX40 agonist ivuxolimab in advanced cancers. The wider study: Ivuxolimab, an agonist antibody against OX40 (CD134), was given to patients. Administration of intravenous ivuxolimab to patients occurred every 2 weeks at 0.01 to 10 mg/kg.

Study findings and constraints: There were, on average, more expanded clones in CD8+ T cells than in CD4+. Compared with others, partial responders at 0.1-3.0 mg/kg displayed clonal expansion among the lowest.

The germline V gene has CDR1 LGHNA and CDR2 YSLEER. The V end lost 2 bases, the J end lost 9 bases, and 26 bases lay between the germline ends. The length of the CDR3 is 18 residues. This TCR was recovered from an adult with an advanced solid tumor such as melanoma, head and neck, liver or kidney cancer. The gene calls are TRBV4-3 and TRBJ2-4, with D tentatively TRBD1 (5 bases). Source: CD4+ or CD8+ T cells sorted from blood, taken in a trial of the OX40 agonist ivuxolimab. CDR3 in amino acids: CASSQKALVTELRGIQYF. CDR3 nucleotide sequence: TGCGCCAGCAGCCAAAAAGCCCTCGTTACGGAGCTAAGGGGCATTCAGTACTTC.